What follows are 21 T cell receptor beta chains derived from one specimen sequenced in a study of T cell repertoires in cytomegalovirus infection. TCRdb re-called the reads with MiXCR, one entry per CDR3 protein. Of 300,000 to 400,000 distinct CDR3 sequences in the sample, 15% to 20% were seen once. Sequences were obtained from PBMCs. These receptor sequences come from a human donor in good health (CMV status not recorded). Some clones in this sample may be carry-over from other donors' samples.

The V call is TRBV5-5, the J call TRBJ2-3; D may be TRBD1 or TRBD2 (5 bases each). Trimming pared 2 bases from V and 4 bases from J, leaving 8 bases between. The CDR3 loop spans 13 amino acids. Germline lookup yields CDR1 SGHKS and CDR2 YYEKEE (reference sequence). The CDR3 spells CASSFRGADTQYF. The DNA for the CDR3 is TGTGCCAGCAGCTTCCGGGGCGCAGATACGCAGTATTTT.

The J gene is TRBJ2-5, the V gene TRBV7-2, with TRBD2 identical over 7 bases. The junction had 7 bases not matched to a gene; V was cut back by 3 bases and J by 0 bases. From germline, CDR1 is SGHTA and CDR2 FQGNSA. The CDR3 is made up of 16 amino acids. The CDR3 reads CASSFSIGGYQETQYF. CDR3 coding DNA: TGTGCCAGCAGCTTTTCTATCGGGGGGTACCAAGAGACCCAGTACTTC.

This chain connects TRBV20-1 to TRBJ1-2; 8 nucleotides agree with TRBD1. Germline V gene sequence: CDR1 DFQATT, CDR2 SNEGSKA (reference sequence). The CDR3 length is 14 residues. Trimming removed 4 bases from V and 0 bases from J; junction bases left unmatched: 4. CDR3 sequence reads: CSAMGQDPNYGYTF. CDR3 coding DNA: TGCAGTGCTATGGGACAGGACCCTAACTATGGCTACACCTTC.

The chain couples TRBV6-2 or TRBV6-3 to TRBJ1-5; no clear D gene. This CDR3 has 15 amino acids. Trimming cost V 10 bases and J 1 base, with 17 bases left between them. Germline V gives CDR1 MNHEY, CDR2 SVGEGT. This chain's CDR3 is CATTRLLKSNQPQHF. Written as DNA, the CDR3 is TGTGCCACCACGAGGCTACTTAAGAGCAATCAGCCCCAGCATTTT.

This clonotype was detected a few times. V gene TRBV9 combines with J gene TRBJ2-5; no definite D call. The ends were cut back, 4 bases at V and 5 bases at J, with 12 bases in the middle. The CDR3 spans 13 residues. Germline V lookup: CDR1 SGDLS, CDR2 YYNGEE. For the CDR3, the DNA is TGTGCCAGCAGCCCCCCCTCGGGTGAGACCCAGTACTTC. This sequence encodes CASSPPSGETQYF.

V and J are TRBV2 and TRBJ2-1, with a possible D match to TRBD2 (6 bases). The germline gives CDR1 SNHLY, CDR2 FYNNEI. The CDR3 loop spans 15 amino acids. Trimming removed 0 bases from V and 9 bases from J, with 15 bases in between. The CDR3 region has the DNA TGTGCCAGCAGTGAAGCCGGCTTCGGGCGGGGTGAGCAGTTCTTC. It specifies CASSEAGFGRGEQFF.

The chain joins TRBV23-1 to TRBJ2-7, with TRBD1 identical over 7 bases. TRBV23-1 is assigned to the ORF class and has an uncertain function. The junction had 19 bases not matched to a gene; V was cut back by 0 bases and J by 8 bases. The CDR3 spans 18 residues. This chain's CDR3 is CASSQSPQGPLPQGKQYF. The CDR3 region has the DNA TGCGCCAGCAGTCAATCTCCACAGGGGCCTCTGCCGCAAGGGAAGCAGTACTTC.

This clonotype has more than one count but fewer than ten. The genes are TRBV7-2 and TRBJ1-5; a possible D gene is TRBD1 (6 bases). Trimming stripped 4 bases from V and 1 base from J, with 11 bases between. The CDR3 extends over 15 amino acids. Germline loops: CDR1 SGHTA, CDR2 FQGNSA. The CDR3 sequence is CASSSGTISNQPQHF. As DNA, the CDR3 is TGTGCCAGCAGCTCCGGGACAATCAGCAATCAGCCCCAGCATTTT.

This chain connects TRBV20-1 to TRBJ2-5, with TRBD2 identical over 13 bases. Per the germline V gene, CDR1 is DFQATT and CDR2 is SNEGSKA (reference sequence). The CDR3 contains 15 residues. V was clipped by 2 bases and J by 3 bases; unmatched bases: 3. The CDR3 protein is CSARSGLAGEETQYF. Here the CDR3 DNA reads TGCAGTGCTAGATCCGGACTAGCGGGAGAAGAGACCCAGTACTTC.

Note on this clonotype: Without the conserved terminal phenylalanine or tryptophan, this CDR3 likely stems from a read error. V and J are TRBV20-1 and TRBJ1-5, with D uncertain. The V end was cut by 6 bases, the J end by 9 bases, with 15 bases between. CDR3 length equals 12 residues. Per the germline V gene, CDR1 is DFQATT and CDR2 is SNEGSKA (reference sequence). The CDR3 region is CSAVKGKPPQHC. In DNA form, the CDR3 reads TGCAGTGCCGTAAAGGGCAAGCCGCCCCAGCATTGT.

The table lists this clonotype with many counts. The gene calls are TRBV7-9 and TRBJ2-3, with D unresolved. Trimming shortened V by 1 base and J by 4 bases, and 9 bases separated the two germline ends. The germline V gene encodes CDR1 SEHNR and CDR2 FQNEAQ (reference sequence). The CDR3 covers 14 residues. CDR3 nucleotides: TGTGCCAGCAGCTTAGGTACCCTCTCAGATACGCAGTATTTT. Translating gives CASSLGTLSDTQYF. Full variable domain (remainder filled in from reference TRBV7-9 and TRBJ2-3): DTGVSQNPRHKITKRGQNVTFRCDPISEHNRLYWYRQTLGQGPEFLTYFQNEAQLEKSRLLSDRFSAERPKGSFSTLEIQRTEQGDSAMYLCASSLGTLSDTQYFGPGTRLTVL.

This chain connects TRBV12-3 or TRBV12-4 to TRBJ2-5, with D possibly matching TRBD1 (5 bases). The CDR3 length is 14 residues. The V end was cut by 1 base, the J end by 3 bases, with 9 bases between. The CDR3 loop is CASSLVEGEETQYF. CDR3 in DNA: TGTGCCAGCAGTTTAGTAGAAGGGGAAGAGACCCAGTACTTC.

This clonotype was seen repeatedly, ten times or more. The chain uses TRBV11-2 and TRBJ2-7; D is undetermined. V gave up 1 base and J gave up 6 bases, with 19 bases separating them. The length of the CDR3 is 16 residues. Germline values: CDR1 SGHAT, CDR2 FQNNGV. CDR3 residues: CASSLAASTVRREQYF. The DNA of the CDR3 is TGTGCCAGCAGCTTAGCCGCTAGTACGGTTAGGCGCGAGCAGTACTTC. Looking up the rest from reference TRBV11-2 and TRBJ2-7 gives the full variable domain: EAGVAQSPRYKIIEKRQSVAFWCNPISGHATLYWYQQILGQGPKLLIQFQNNGVVDDSQLPKDRFSAERLKGVDSTLKIQPAKLEDSAVYLCASSLAASTVRREQYFGPGTRLTVT.

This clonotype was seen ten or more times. CDR3 sequence reads: CASSFGPGSYEQYF. CDR3 DNA sequence: TGTGCCAGCAGCTTTGGCCCTGGCTCCTACGAGCAGTACTTC. This chain joins TRBV7-2 and TRBJ2-7, with D hard to call. Trimming cost V 3 bases and J 0 bases, with 9 bases left between them. Germline V lookup: CDR1 SGHTA, CDR2 FQGNSA. This CDR3 comprises 14 residues.

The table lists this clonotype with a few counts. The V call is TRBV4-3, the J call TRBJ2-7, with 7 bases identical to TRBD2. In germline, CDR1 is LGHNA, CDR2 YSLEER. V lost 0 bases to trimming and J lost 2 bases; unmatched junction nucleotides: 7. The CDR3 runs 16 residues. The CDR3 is CASSQERGSLAYEQYF. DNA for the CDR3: TGCGCCAGCAGCCAAGAGCGGGGGTCTTTGGCCTACGAGCAGTACTTC.

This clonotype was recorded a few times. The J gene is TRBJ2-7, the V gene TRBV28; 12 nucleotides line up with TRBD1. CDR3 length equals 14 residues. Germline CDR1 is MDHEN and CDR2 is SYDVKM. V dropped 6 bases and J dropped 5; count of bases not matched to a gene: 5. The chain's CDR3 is CASRPGTGGHEQYF. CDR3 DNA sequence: TGTGCCAGCAGACCCGGGACAGGGGGCCACGAGCAGTACTTC. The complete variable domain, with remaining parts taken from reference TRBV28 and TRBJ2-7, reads DVKVTQSSRYLVKRTGEKVFLECVQDMDHENMFWYRQDPGLGLRLIYFSYDVKMKEKGDIPEGYSVSREKKERFSLILESASTNQTSMYLCASRPGTGGHEQYFGPGTRLTVT.

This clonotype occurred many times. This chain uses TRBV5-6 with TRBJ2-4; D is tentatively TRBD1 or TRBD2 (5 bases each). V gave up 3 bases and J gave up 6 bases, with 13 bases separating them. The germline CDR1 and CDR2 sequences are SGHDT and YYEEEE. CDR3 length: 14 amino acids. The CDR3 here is CASSSATGGNIQYF. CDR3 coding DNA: TGTGCCAGCAGCTCCGCTACTGGGGGAAACATTCAGTACTTC.

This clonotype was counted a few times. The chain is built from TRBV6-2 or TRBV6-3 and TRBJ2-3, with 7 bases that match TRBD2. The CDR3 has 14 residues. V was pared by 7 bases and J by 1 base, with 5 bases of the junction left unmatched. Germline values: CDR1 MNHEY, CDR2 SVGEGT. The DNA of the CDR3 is TGTGCCAGCATAGAGCGGGGACGCACAGATACGCAGTATTTT. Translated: CASIERGRTDTQYF.

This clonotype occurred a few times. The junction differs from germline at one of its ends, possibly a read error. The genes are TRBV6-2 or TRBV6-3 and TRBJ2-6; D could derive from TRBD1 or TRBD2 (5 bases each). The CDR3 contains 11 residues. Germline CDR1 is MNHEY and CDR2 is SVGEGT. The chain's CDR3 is CASSYSQEAAF. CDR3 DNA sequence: TGTGCCAGCAGTTACTCACAGGAAGCGGCTTTC.

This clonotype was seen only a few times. CDR3 DNA sequence: TGTGCCAGCAGCTTTGGGGTTGAGGGCCAGCCCCAGCATTTT. It encodes CASSFGVEGQPQHF. V is TRBV7-9 and J is TRBJ1-5, with D uncertain. Germline CDR1 SEHNR, CDR2 FQNEAQ (reference sequence). The CDR3 covers 14 residues. Trimming shortened V by 3 bases and J by 7 bases, and 13 bases separated the two germline ends.

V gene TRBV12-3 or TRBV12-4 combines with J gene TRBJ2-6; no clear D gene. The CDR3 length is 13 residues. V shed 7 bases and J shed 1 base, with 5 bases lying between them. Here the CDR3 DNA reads TGTGCCAGCAAAGAGTCTGGGGCCAACGTCCTGACTTTC. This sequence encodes CASKESGANVLTF.